This T cell receptor beta chain was sequenced during a study of preoperative IRX-2 immunotherapy in early breast cancer. The CDR3 extends over 15 amino acids. Germline CDR1 and CDR2: SGHNT and YENEEA. Trimming stripped 4 bases from V and 8 bases from J, with 20 bases between. The protocol was immunoSEQ multiplex PCR, while the TCRdb copy is restricted to in-frame clones and leaves out a portion. The repertoire holds about 98,000 clones, roughly 89% seen once, with roughly 1.9% in the top ten. This clone appeared a few times. As to treatment: preoperative locoregional IRX-2 cytokine immunotherapy. This phase Ib study tested locoregional IRX-2 cytokine immunotherapy given before surgery.

The source of this sequence is a human donor with breast cancer. This sequence joins TRBV11-3 and TRBJ1-2; D is unresolved. This specimen consisted of tumor tissue, obtained after IRX-2 immunotherapy. The chain's CDR3 is CASSSPSLQLGGYTF. The CDR3 DNA follows: TGTGCCAGCAGCTCCCCCAGCCTTCAACTAGGAGGCTACACCTTC.